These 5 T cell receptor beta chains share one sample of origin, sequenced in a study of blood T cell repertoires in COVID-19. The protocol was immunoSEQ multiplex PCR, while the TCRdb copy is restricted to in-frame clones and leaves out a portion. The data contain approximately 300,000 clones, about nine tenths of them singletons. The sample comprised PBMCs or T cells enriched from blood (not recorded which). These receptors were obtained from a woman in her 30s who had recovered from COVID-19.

The CDR3 DNA is TGTGCCAGCAGATGGGCGGCTAGCGGGAGGTACGAGCAGTACTTC. Its protein is CASRWAASGRYEQYF. The chain is built from TRBV2 and TRBJ2-7; TRBD2 matches at 11 bases. V lost 6 bases, J lost 4 bases, and 8 bases stayed unmatched. CDR3 size: 15 residues. Germline loops: CDR1 SNHLY, CDR2 FYNNEI. Full variable domain (outside the CDR3, taken from reference TRBV2 and TRBJ2-7): EPEVTQTPSHQVTQMGQEVILRCVPISNHLYFYWYRQILGQKVEFLVSFYNNEISEKSEIFDDQFSVERPDGSNFTLKIRSTKLEDSAMYFCASRWAASGRYEQYFGPGTRLTVT.

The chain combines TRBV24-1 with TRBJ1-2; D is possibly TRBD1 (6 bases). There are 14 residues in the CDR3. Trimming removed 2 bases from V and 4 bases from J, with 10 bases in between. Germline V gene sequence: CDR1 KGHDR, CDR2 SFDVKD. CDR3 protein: CATSDYGQSYGYTF. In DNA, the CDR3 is TGTGCCACCAGTGATTATGGACAGAGCTATGGCTACACCTTC.

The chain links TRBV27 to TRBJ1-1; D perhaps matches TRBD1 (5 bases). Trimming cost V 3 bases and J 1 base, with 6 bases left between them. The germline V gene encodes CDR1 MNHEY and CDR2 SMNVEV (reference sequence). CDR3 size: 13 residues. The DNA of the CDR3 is TGTGCCAGCAGTTTTGGACAGAACACTGAAGCTTTCTTT. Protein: CASSFGQNTEAFF.

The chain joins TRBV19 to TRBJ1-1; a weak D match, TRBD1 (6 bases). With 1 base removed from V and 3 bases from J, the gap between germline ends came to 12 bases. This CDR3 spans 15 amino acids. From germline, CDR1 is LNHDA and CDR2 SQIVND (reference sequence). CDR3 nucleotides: TGTGCCAGTAGTATAGGCGACAGGACCTACACTGAAGCTTTCTTT. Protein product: CASSIGDRTYTEAFF. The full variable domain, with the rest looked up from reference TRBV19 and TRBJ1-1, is DGGITQSPKYLFRKEGQNVTLSCEQNLNHDAMYWYRQDPGQGLRLIYYSQIVNDFQKGDIAEGYSVSREKKESFPLTVTSAQKNPTAFYLCASSIGDRTYTEAFFGQGTRLTVV.

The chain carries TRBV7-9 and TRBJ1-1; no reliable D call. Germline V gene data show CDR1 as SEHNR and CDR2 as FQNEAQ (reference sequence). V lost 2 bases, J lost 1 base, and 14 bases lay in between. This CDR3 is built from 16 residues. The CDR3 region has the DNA TGTGCCAGCAGCTTATCCATTAGTCGGGGGAACACTGAAGCTTTCTTT. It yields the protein CASSLSISRGNTEAFF.